This T cell receptor beta chain was sequenced for a study of CXCR3-negative and CXCR3-positive naive CD8 T cells. A note on this clonotype: Its target is not known.

This CDR3 comprises 14 residues. Through 5' RACE with UMI labels, the TRB cDNA libraries were prepared. TCRdb reprocessed the 5' RACE reads and keeps a single row for each CDR3 protein, giving no DNA. Its table records about 66,000 distinct CDR3 sequences. The study's findings and limits: CXCR3-positive naive cells had TRB CDR3s that were more hydrophobic than CXCR3-negative naive cells had. Naive CXCR3-negative cells resembled naive CXCR3-positive cells in TRBV-TRBJ usage; memory cells differed.

The material sequenced was naive CXCR3- CD8+ T cells from blood. Subset in this sample: CD45RO-CCR7+CD27+CD95- naive CD8+ T cells lacking CXCR3 (TNR3-). V gene TRBV12-3 or TRBV12-4 combines with J gene TRBJ2-7. The sequence derives from a human donor in good health. Some clones in this sample may be carry-over from other donors' samples. CDR3 in amino acids: CASSTSGGSYEQYF.